The entry below describes one TCR beta chain. These data come from a study of cytomegalovirus exposure and HLA in healthy donors. Repertoires were generated with immunoSEQ multiplex PCR, while TCRdb's copy carries only in-frame clones and drops some. This table holds around 150,000 clones, 70% to 90% found once. The clonotype was recovered from a man aged 18 to 30 in good health and CMV-seronegative. Specimen: PBMCs.

CDR3 in amino acids: CASSLSRVFNGYTF. The CDR3 DNA reads as TGTGCCAGCAGTTTATCGAGAGTTTTTAATGGCTACACCTTC. The chain carries TRBV28 and TRBJ1-2, with D uncertain. Between the trimmed V and J ends, which lost 1 base and 6 bases, there was a span of 12 bases. This CDR3 has 14 residues. Germline values: CDR1 MDHEN, CDR2 SYDVKM.